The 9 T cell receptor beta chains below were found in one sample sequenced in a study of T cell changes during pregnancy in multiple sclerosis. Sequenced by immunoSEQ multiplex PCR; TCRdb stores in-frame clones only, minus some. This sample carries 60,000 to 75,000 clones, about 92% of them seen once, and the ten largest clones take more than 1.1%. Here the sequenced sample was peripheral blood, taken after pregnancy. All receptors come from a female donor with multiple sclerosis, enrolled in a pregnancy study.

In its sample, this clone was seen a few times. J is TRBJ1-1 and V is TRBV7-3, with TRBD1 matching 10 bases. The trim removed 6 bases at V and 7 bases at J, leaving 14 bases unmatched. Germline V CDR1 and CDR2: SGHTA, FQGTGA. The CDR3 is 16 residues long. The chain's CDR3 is CASSPLGGTGAHEAFF. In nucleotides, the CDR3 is TGTGCCAGCAGTCCTCTTGGCGGGACAGGGGCTCATGAAGCTTTCTTT.

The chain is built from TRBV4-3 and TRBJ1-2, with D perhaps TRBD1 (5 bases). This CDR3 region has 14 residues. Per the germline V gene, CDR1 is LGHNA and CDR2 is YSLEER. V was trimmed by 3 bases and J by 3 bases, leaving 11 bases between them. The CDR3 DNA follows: TGCGCCAGCAGCCACACAGGCTCTGACTATGGCTACACCTTC. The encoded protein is CASSHTGSDYGYTF.

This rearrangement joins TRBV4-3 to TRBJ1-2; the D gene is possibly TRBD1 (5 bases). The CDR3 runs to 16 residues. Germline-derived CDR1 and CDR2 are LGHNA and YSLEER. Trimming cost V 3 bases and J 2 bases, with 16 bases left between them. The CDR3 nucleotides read TGCGCCAGCAGCCACGTTAGGATCAGGGCCAACTATGGCTACACCTTC. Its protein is CASSHVRIRANYGYTF.

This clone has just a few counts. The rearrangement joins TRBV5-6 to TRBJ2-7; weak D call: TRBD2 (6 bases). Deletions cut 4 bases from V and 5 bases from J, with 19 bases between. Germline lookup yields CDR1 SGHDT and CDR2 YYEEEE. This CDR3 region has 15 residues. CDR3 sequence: CASSPLTSINNEQYF. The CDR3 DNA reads TGTGCCAGCAGCCCGCTCACTAGCATTAACAACGAGCAGTACTTC. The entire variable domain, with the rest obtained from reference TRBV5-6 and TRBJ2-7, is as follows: DAGVTQSPTHLIKTRGQQVTLRCSPKSGHDTVSWYQQALGQGPQFIFQYYEEEERQRGNFPDRFSGHQFPNYSSELNVNALLLGDSALYLCASSPLTSINNEQYFGPGTRLTVT.

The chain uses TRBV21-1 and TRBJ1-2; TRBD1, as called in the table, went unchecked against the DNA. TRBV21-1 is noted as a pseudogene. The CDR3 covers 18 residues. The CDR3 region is CASSKEPFKGISYYGYTF. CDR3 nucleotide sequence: TGTGCCAGCAGCAAAGAACCGTTCAAGGGGATCAGTTACTATGGCTACACCTTC.

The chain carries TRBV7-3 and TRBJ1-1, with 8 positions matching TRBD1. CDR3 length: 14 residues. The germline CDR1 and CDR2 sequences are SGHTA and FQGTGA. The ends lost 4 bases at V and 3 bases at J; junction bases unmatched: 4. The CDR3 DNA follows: TGTGCCAGCAGCTCACAGGGGGTTGACACTGAAGCTTTCTTT. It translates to CASSSQGVDTEAFF.

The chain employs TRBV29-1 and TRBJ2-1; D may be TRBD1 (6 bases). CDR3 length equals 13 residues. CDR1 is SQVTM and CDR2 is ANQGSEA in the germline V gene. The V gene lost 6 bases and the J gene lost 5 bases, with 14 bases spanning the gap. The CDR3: CSVRTVADNEQFF. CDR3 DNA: TGCAGCGTACGGACAGTTGCTGACAATGAGCAGTTCTTC.

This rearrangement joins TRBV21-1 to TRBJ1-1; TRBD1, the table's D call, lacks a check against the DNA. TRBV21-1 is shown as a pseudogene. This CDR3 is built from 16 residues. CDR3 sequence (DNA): TGTGCCAGCAGCAAAGGAAGGGGACAACCGAACACTGAAGCTTTCTTT. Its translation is CASSKGRGQPNTEAFF.

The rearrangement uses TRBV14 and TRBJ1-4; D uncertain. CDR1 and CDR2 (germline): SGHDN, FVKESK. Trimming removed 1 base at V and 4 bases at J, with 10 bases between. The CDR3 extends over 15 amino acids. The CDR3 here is CASSQVSGINEKLFF. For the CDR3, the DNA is TGTGCCAGCAGCCAAGTCTCAGGAATTAATGAAAAACTGTTTTTT.